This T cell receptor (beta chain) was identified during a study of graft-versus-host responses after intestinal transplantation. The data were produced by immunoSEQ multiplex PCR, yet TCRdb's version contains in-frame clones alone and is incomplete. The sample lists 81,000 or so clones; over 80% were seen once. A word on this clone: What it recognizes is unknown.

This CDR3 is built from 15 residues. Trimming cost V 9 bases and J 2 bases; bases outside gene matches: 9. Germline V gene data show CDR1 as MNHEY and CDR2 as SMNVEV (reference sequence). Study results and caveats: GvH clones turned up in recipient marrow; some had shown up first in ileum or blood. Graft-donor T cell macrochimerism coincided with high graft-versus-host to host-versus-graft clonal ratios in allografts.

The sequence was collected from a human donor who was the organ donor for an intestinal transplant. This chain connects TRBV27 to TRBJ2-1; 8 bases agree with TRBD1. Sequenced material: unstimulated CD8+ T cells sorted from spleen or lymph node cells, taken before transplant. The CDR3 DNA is TGTGCCAGTACCGACAGGGGAGCAACCTACAATGAGCAGTTCTTC. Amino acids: CASTDRGATYNEQFF.